These 14 T cell receptor beta chains originate from one sample sequenced in a study of blood T cell repertoires in COVID-19. Assay: immunoSEQ multiplex PCR; the TCRdb copy retains only in-frame clones and omits some. The sample records about 23,000 clones, about 88% being singletons. The material sequenced was peripheral blood. These receptors came from a human donor with acute or convalescent COVID-19. The donor label of this sample is uncertain.

This chain joins TRBV4-3 and TRBJ2-5; TRBD1 agrees at 8 bases. Germline lookup yields CDR1 LGHNA and CDR2 YSLEER. V lost 6 bases and J lost 9; bases outside the gene matches: 15. The CDR3 consists of 15 residues. CDR3 region: CASRQTRTGSGAQYF. DNA for the CDR3: TGCGCCAGCAGACAAACTAGGACAGGGTCCGGGGCCCAGTACTTC.

The gene calls are TRBV5-1 and TRBJ1-2; 10 bases align to TRBD1. Trimming at V came to 0 bases and at J to 6 bases, leaving 5 bases not matched to a gene. CDR1 is SGHRS, CDR2 YFSETQ, per germline. The CDR3 has 15 residues. CDR3 residues: CASSLEDRGGHGYTF. In nucleotides, the CDR3 is TGCGCCAGCAGCTTGGAGGACAGGGGGGGACATGGCTACACCTTC.

The chain carries TRBV12-5 and TRBJ2-7, with TRBD1 matching 10 bases. The CDR3 extends over 15 amino acids. The V gene's germline CDR1 is LGHNT and CDR2 FRNRAP. The J segment lost 2 bases and the V segment lost 5 bases, leaving 6 bases of the junction unmatched. In DNA form, the CDR3 reads TGTGCTAGTGGTCTCGGGACAGGGGCCACCTACGAGCAGTACTTC. This codes for CASGLGTGATYEQYF.

This clone appeared a single time. The chain couples TRBV9 to TRBJ2-1; TRBD1 might be the D (5 bases). Trimming removed 4 bases at V and 8 bases at J, with 22 bases between. The germline gives CDR1 SGDLS, CDR2 YYNGEE. The length of the CDR3 is 16 residues. The CDR3 is CASSPRRQTSYDEQFF. CDR3 DNA sequence: TGTGCCAGCAGCCCCCGTCGACAGACTTCTTATGATGAGCAGTTCTTC.

The V call is TRBV6-1, the J call TRBJ1-5, with TRBD1 as a possible D gene (6 bases). Trimming shortened V by 0 bases and J by 1 base, and 7 bases separated the two germline ends. This CDR3 comprises 15 residues. From germline, CDR1 is MNHNS and CDR2 SASEGT. The CDR3 here is CASSEAQGSNQPQHF. The CDR3, as DNA: TGTGCCAGCAGTGAAGCGCAGGGGAGCAATCAGCCCCAGCATTTT.

The chain carries TRBV10-2 and TRBJ2-5, with no clear D. CDR3 length: 14 amino acids. CDR1 is WSHSY and CDR2 is SAAADI in the germline V gene. Trimming shortened V by 2 bases and J by 4 bases, and 11 bases separated the two germline ends. The CDR3 is CASSESGSLETQYF. The CDR3, as DNA: TGCGCCAGCAGTGAGAGTGGTAGTCTAGAGACCCAGTACTTC.

This clone was seen a single time. This chain links TRBV6-1 with TRBJ1-6; no firm D call. Germline V gene sequence: CDR1 MNHNS, CDR2 SASEGT. V gave up 3 bases and J gave up 1 base, with 10 bases separating them. The CDR3 runs to 16 residues. This chain's CDR3 is CASSDGGGSYNSPLHF. The CDR3 nucleotides read TGTGCCAGCAGTGATGGTGGAGGATCCTATAATTCACCCCTCCACTTT.

The chain has TRBV5-1 and TRBJ2-1; 9 bases line up with TRBD1. CDR1 is SGHRS and CDR2 is YFSETQ in the germline V gene. Germline trimming cut 4 bases from V and 3 bases from J; bases unmatched to any gene: 14. The CDR3 is 18 residues long. This chain's CDR3 is CASSDPGQGIWGYNEQFF. The CDR3 bases are TGCGCCAGCAGCGACCCCGGACAGGGGATCTGGGGCTACAATGAGCAGTTCTTC.

The chain joins TRBV27 to TRBJ2-7; 8 bases match TRBD1. This CDR3 region has 13 residues. J lost 4 bases, V lost 6 bases, and 5 bases had no gene match. The germline CDR1 and CDR2 sequences are MNHEY and SMNVEV (reference sequence). The CDR3 region has the DNA TGTGCCAGCAGCTGGACAGGGAAATACGAGCAGTACTTC. This gives the protein CASSWTGKYEQYF.

The chain recombines TRBV2 with TRBJ1-5; TRBD1 matches 7 bases. The junction had 4 bases not matched to a gene; V was cut back by 6 bases and J by 5 bases. The CDR3 loop spans 13 amino acids. The V gene's germline CDR1 is SNHLY and CDR2 FYNNEI. CDR3 region: CASRDRDHQPQHF. The CDR3 nucleotides are TGTGCCAGCAGAGACAGGGACCATCAGCCCCAGCATTTT.

This rearrangement joins TRBV11-3 to TRBJ2-2, with 7 nucleotides matching TRBD1. The CDR3 covers 13 residues. The germline V gene has CDR1 SGHNT and CDR2 YENEEA. J gave up 7 bases and V 8 bases, and 7 bases lay outside the gene matches. CDR3 region: CASRQGDSGELFF. Written as DNA, the CDR3 is TGTGCCAGCCGGCAGGGGGATAGCGGGGAGCTGTTTTTT.

CDR3 protein: CATNGGGTDTQYF. Here the CDR3 DNA reads TGTGCCACCAACGGCGGGGGCACAGATACGCAGTATTTT. The chain employs TRBV15 and TRBJ2-3; the D gene is possibly TRBD2 (6 bases). This CDR3 is 13 amino acids long. V was shortened by 7 bases and J by 1 base, with 9 bases between the two germline ends. Germline CDR1 and CDR2: LNHNV and YYDKDF (reference sequence).

The chain has TRBV5-4 and TRBJ1-6; possibly TRBD1 for D (5 bases). V dropped 5 bases and J dropped 9 bases, with 15 bases sitting between them. Germline values: CDR1 SGHNT, CDR2 YYREEE (reference sequence). This CDR3 has 14 amino acids. Written as DNA, the CDR3 is TGTGCCAGCAGTCGGCAGGGAATTGCTTCACCCCTCCACTTT. As protein: CASSRQGIASPLHF. Together with reference TRBV5-4 and TRBJ1-6, the CDR3 gives the full variable domain: ETGVTQSPTHLIKTRGQQVTLRCSSQSGHNTVSWYQQALGQGPQFIFQYYREEENGRGNFPPRFSGLQFPNYSSELNVNALELDDSALYLCASSRQGIASPLHFGNGTRLTVT.

The rearrangement uses TRBV6-2 or TRBV6-3 and TRBJ1-3; a possible D gene is TRBD1 (6 bases). V was cut by 0 bases and J by 0 bases, with 9 bases left in between. CDR3 length: 16 amino acids. Germline CDR1 is MNHEY and CDR2 is SVGEGT. This CDR3 reads CASSYSRGSSGNTIYF. In DNA, the CDR3 is TGTGCCAGCAGTTACTCGAGGGGGAGCTCTGGAAACACCATATATTTT.